This passage covers 5 T cell receptor beta chains from one sample sequenced in a study of blood T cell repertoires in COVID-19. Here immunoSEQ multiplex PCR was the method, and the copy in TCRdb shows in-frame clones only, minus some. This sample has 200,000 to 300,000 clones; more than 80% occur once, and the top ten carry around 5.5%. Material: peripheral blood. The receptor set was obtained from a human donor in a cohort sampled during active COVID-19.

The rearrangement uses TRBV28 and TRBJ1-4; tentatively, D is TRBD1 (6 bases). This CDR3 is 15 amino acids long. The V gene lost 5 bases and the J gene lost 5 bases, with 15 bases spanning the gap. Germline V lookup: CDR1 MDHEN, CDR2 SYDVKM. The CDR3 region has the DNA TGTGCCAGCAGTCCTTTGGGGAGGGGGAATGAAAAACTGTTTTTT. This gives the protein CASSPLGRGNEKLFF.

The CDR3 loop is CASSLSRVEQPQHF. The CDR3 nucleotides are TGTGCCAGCAGCCTGTCCCGGGTCGAACAGCCCCAGCATTTT. The V and J genes are TRBV2 and TRBJ1-5, with unresolved D. CDR3 size: 14 residues. The germline gives CDR1 SNHLY, CDR2 FYNNEI. Trimming pared 6 bases from V and 7 bases from J, leaving 16 bases between.

This CDR3 is CASSFAPGQALSGANVLTF. The CDR3 nucleotides read TGTGCCAGCAGTTTCGCTCCGGGACAGGCTCTCTCTGGGGCCAACGTCCTGACTTTC. This chain links TRBV6-2 or TRBV6-3 with TRBJ2-6; 8 positions match TRBD1. CDR3 length: 19 residues. The germline V gene has CDR1 MNHEY and CDR2 SVGEGT. The junction had 11 bases not matched to a gene; V was cut back by 4 bases and J by 0 bases.

This sequence joins TRBV28 and TRBJ2-3, with D perhaps TRBD1 (6 bases). V lost 3 bases and J lost 2, with 12 bases in between. Per germline, CDR1 MDHEN and CDR2 SYDVKM. This CDR3 has 15 amino acids. In nucleotides, the CDR3 is TGTGCCAGCAGTTTGAGAGGGGGAATCACAGATACGCAGTATTTT. Translated, it gives CASSLRGGITDTQYF.

The chain links TRBV24-1 to TRBJ2-1; maybe TRBD2 (6 bases). Germline V gives CDR1 KGHDR, CDR2 SFDVKD. The V end was cut by 7 bases, the J end by 2 bases, with 11 bases between. CDR3 size: 14 residues. The CDR3 DNA reads TGTGCCACCAGCAGGGACTCTCCCTACAATGAGCAGTTCTTC. It specifies CATSRDSPYNEQFF.